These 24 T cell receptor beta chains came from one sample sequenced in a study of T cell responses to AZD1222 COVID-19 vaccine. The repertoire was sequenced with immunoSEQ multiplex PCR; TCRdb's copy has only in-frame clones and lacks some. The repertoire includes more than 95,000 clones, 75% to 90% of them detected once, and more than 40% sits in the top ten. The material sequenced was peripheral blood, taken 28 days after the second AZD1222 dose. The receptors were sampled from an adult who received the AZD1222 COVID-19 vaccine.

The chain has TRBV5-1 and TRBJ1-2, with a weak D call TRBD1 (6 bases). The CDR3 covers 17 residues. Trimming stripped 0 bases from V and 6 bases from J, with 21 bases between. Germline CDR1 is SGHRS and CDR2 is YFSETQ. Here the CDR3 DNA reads TGCGCCAGCAGCTTGGCAAGGGGCAGGGGAGAGTCCGATGGCTACACCTTC. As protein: CASSLARGRGESDGYTF.

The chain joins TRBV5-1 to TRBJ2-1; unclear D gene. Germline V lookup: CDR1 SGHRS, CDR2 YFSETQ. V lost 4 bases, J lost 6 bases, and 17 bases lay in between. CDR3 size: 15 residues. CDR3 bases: TGCGCCAGCAGCGCCGAAGGACGAAATGGCAATGAGCAGTTCTTC. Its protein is CASSAEGRNGNEQFF.

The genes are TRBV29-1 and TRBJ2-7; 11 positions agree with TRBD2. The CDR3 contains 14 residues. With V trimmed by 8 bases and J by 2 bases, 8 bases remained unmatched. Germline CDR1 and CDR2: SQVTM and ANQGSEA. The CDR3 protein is CSSTGTSGAYEQYF. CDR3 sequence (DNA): TGCAGCTCCACCGGGACTAGCGGCGCCTACGAGCAGTACTTC.

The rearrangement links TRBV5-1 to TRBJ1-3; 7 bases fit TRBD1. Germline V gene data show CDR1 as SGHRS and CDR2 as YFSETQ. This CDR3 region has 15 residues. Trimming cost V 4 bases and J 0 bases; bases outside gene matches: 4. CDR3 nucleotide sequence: TGCGCCAGCAGCCCTACAGGGGACTCTGGAAACACCATATATTTT. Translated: CASSPTGDSGNTIYF.

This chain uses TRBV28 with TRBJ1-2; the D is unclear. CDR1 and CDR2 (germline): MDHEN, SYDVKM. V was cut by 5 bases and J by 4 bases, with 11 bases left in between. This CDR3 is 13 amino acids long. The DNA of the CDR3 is TGTGCCAGCAGTCCACTCACCACCTATGGCTACACCTTC. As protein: CASSPLTTYGYTF.

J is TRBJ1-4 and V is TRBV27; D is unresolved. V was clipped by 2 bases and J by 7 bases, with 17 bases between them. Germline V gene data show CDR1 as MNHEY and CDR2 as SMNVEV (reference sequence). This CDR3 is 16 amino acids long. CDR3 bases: TGTGCCAGCAGTTTAAGGCGAAGGGAAGTTGGTGAAAAACTGTTTTTT. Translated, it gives CASSLRRREVGEKLFF.

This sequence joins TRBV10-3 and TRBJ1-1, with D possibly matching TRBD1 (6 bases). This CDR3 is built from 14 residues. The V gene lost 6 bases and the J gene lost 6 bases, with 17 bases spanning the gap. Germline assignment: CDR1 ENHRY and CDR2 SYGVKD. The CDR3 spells CAISGGKLDAEAFF. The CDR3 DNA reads TGTGCCATCAGCGGGGGCAAGTTGGATGCTGAAGCTTTCTTT.

The CDR3 reads CASSEYRGGSNYGYTF. The CDR3 region has the DNA TGTGCCAGCAGTGAATATCGAGGGGGGTCCAACTATGGCTACACCTTC. The chain recombines TRBV25-1 with TRBJ1-2; D may be TRBD1 (6 bases). Trimming took 0 bases from V and 2 from J, leaving 13 bases between them. The CDR3 length is 16 residues. From germline, CDR1 is MGHDK and CDR2 SYGVNS.

The CDR3: CASSIGETGVNSPLHF. The CDR3 DNA reads as TGTGCCAGTAGTATAGGGGAGACAGGGGTCAATTCACCCCTCCACTTT. The chain recombines TRBV19 with TRBJ1-6; 8 positions agree with TRBD1. This CDR3 is built from 16 residues. The germline CDR1 and CDR2 sequences are LNHDA and SQIVND (reference sequence). Trimming took 1 base from V and 7 from J; bases not matched to a gene: 6.

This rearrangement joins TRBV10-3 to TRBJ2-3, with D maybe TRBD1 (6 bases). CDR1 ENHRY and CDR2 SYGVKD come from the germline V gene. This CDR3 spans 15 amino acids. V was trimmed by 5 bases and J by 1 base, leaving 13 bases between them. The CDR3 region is CAISRTDSRTDTQYF. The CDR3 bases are TGTGCCATCAGTAGGACAGACTCTCGCACAGATACGCAGTATTTT.

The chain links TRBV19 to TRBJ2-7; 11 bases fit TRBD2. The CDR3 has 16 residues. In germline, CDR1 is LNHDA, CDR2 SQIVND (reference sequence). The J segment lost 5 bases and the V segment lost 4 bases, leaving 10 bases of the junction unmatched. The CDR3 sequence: CASSTQSSGRKNEQYF. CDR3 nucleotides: TGTGCCAGTAGTACCCAATCTAGCGGGAGGAAGAACGAGCAGTACTTC.

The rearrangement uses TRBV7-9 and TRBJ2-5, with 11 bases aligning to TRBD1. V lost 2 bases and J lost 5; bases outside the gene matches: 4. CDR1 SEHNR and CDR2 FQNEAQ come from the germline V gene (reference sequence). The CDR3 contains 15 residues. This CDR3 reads CASSLSGQGAETQYF. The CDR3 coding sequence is TGTGCCAGCAGCTTATCTGGACAGGGGGCGGAGACCCAGTACTTC.

CDR3: CASSQSTGAGYTF. The CDR3 bases are TGTGCCAGCAGCCAGTCTACAGGGGCTGGCTACACCTTC. The chain employs TRBV3-1 (or the pseudogene TRBV3-2) and TRBJ1-2, with TRBD1 matching over 7 bases. With V trimmed by 3 bases and J by 7 bases, 5 bases remained unmatched. This CDR3 region has 13 residues. CDR1 is LGHDT and CDR2 is YNNKEL in the germline V gene (reference sequence).

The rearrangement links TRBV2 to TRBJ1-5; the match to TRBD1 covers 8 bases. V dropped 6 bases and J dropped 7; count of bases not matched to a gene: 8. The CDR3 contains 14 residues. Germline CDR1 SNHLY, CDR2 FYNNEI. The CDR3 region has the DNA TGTGCCAGCAGACGACAGGGGCTGGGGCAGCCCCAGCATTTT. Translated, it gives CASRRQGLGQPQHF.

CDR3 protein: CSVRSLVVYNEQFF. The DNA of the CDR3 is TGCAGCGTTAGGTCCCTAGTAGTGTACAATGAGCAGTTCTTC. V gene TRBV29-1 combines with J gene TRBJ2-1; D remains ambiguous. The CDR3 spans 14 residues. Germline CDR1 SQVTM, CDR2 ANQGSEA. With 5 bases removed from V and 4 bases from J, the gap between germline ends came to 15 bases.

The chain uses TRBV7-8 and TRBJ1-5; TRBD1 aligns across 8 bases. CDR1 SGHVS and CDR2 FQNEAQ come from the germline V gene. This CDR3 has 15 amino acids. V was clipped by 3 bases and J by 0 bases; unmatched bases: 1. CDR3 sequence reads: CASSFDRGSNQPQHF. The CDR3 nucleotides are TGTGCCAGCAGCTTCGACAGGGGTAGCAATCAGCCCCAGCATTTT.

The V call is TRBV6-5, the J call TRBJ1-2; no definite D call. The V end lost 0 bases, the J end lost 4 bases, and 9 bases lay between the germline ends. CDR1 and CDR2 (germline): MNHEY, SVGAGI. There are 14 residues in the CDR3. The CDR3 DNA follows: TGTGCCAGCAGTTACTCAAAAGGCGGCTATGGCTACACCTTC. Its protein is CASSYSKGGYGYTF.

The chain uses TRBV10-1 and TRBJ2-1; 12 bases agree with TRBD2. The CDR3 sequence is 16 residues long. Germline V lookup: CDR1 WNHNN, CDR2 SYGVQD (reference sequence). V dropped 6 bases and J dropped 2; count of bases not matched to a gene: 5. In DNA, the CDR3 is TGCGCCAGCAGCGATAGGACTAGCGGGACCTACAATGAGCAGTTCTTC. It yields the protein CASSDRTSGTYNEQFF.

Here the CDR3 reads CASSLGSSRGYTF. CDR3 coding DNA: TGTGCCAGCAGCTTAGGGTCATCCCGCGGCTACACCTTC. This chain joins TRBV28 and TRBJ1-2; D uncertain. The CDR3 is 13 amino acids. Germline V gene lookup returns CDR1 MDHEN and CDR2 SYDVKM. V was clipped by 6 bases and J by 8 bases, with 16 bases between them.

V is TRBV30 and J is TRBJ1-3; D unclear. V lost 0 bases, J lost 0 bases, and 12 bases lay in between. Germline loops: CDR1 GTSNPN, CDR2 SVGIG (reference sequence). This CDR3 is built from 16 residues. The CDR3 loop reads CAWSVYGLSSGNTIYF. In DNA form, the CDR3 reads TGTGCCTGGAGTGTTTATGGACTCAGCTCTGGAAACACCATATATTTT.

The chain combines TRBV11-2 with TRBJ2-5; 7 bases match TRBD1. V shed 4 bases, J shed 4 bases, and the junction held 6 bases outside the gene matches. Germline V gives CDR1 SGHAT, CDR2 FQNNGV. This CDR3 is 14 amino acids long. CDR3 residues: CASSSDRVGETQYF. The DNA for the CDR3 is TGTGCCAGCAGCTCAGACAGGGTAGGAGAGACCCAGTACTTC.

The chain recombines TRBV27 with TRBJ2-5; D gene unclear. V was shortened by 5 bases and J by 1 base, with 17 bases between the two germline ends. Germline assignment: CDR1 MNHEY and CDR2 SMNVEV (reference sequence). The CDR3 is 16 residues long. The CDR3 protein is CASSENGPAAQETQYF. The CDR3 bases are TGTGCCAGCAGTGAAAACGGACCGGCAGCCCAAGAGACCCAGTACTTC.

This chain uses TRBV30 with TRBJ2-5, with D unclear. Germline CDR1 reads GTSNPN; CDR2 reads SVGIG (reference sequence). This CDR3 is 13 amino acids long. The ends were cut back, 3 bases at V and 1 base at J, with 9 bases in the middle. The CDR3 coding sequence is TGTGCCTGGAGATGGGGTACCCAAGAGACCCAGTACTTC. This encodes CAWRWGTQETQYF. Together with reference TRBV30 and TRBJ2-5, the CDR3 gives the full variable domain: SQTIHQWPATLVQPVGSPLSLECTVEGTSNPNLYWYRQAAGRGLQLLFYSVGIGQISSEVPQNLSASRPQDRQFILSSKKLLLSDSGFYLCAWRWGTQETQYFGPGTRLLVL.

CDR3 bases: TGCGCCAGCAGCCAAGAGGTATTCCAAGAGACCCAGTACTTC. The encoded protein is CASSQEVFQETQYF. This sequence joins TRBV4-3 and TRBJ2-5, with unresolved D. Trimming removed 0 bases from V and 1 base from J, with 6 bases in between. The germline gives CDR1 LGHNA, CDR2 YSLEER. The CDR3 loop spans 14 amino acids.